The 4 T cell receptor beta chains below were found in one sample sequenced in a study of OX40 agonist ivuxolimab in advanced cancers. Method: immunoSEQ multiplex PCR; TCRdb's copy keeps in-frame clones and lacks some. This sample has about 62,000 clones, with around 93% found just once. Specimen: CD4+ or CD8+ T cells sorted from blood, collected in a trial of the OX40 agonist ivuxolimab. All receptors derive from an adult with an advanced solid tumor such as melanoma, head and neck, liver or kidney cancer.

V gene TRBV5-6 combines with J gene TRBJ1-4; D is undetermined. V was trimmed by 2 bases and J by 2 bases, leaving 7 bases between them. The CDR3 runs to 14 residues. From germline, CDR1 is SGHDT and CDR2 YYEEEE. The DNA for the CDR3 is TGTGCCAGCAGCTTCGGGCAGACTAATGAAAAACTGTTTTTT. It codes for CASSFGQTNEKLFF.

The CDR3 loop reads CASTRGTGGYNEQFF. The CDR3, as DNA: TGTGCCAGCACCCGAGGGACAGGGGGCTACAATGAGCAGTTCTTC. This sequence joins TRBV27 and TRBJ2-1; the match to TRBD1 covers 11 bases. This CDR3 comprises 15 residues. Germline-derived CDR1 and CDR2 are MNHEY and SMNVEV (reference sequence). Trimming removed 7 bases from V and 3 bases from J; junction bases left unmatched: 5.

The sample holds a few counts of this clone. The V gene is TRBV6-1, the J gene TRBJ2-2, with D uncertain. Per the germline V gene, CDR1 is MNHNS and CDR2 is SASEGT. The V end was cut by 1 base, the J end by 5 bases, with 5 bases between. The CDR3 spans 13 residues. CDR3 protein: CASSEVVTGELFF. The DNA for the CDR3 is TGTGCCAGCAGTGAAGTCGTAACCGGGGAGCTGTTTTTT.

The V and J genes are TRBV9 and TRBJ1-2; no clear D gene. Per germline, CDR1 SGDLS and CDR2 YYNGEE. The CDR3 length is 12 residues. Trimming shortened V by 0 bases and J by 4 bases, and 4 bases separated the two germline ends. The CDR3 nucleotides read TGTGCCAGCAGCGTAGGGGGCTATGGCTACACCTTC. This sequence encodes CASSVGGYGYTF.